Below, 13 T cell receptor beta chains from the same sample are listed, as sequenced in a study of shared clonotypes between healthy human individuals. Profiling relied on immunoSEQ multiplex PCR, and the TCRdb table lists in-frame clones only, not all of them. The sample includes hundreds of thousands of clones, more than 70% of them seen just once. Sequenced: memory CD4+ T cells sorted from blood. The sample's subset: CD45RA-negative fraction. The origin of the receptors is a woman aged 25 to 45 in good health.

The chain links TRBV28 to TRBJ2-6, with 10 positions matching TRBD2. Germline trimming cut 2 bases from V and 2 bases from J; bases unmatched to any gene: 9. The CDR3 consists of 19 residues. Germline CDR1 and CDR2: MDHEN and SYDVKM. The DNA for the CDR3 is TGTGCCAGCAGTTTAATTGGTCCTAGCGGGAGAACTGGGGCCAACGTCCTGACTTTC. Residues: CASSLIGPSGRTGANVLTF.

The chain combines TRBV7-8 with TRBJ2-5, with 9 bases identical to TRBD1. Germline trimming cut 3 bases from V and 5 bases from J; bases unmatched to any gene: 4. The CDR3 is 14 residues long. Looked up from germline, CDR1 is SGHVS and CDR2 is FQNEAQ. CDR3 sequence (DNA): TGTGCCAGCAGCTTCAAGACAGGGGGTGAGACCCAGTACTTC. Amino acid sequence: CASSFKTGGETQYF.

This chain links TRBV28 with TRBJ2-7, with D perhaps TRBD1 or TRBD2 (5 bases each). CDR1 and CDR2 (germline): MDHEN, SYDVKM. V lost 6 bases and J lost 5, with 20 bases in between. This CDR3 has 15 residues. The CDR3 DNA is TGTGCCAGCAGACCCCCCGGGGACCCATTCCACGAGCAGTACTTC. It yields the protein CASRPPGDPFHEQYF.

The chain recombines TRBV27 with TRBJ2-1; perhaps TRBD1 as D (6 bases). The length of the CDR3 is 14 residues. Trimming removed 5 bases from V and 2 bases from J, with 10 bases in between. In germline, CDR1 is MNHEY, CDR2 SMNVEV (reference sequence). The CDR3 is CASSLRTAYNEQFF. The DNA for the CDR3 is TGTGCCAGCAGTCTAAGGACAGCCTACAATGAGCAGTTCTTC.

The CDR3 sequence: CASSLATAGNTIYF. CDR3 sequence (DNA): TGCGCCAGCAGCTTGGCCACGGCTGGAAACACCATATATTTT. The genes are TRBV5-1 and TRBJ1-3; D unresolved. Germline values: CDR1 SGHRS, CDR2 YFSETQ. This CDR3 is 14 amino acids long. Between the trimmed V and J ends, which lost 0 bases and 2 bases, there was a span of 6 bases.

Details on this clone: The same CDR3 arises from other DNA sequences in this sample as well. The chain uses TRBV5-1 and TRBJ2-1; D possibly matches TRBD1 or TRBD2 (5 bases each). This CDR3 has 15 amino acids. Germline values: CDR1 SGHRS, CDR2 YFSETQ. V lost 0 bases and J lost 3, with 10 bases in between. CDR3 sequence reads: CASSLDSGLYNEQFF. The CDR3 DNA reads TGCGCCAGCAGCTTGGATTCGGGGCTCTACAATGAGCAGTTCTTC.

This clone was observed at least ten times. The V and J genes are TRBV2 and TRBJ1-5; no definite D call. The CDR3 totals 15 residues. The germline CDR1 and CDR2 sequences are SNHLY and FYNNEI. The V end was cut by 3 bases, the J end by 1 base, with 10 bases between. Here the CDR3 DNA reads TGTGCCAGCAGTGAGGGGTTTCAGAGCAATCAGCCCCAGCATTTT. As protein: CASSEGFQSNQPQHF. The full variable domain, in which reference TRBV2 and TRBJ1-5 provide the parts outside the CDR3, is EPEVTQTPSHQVTQMGQEVILRCVPISNHLYFYWYRQILGQKVEFLVSFYNNEISEKSEIFDDQFSVERPDGSNFTLKIRSTKLEDSAMYFCASSEGFQSNQPQHFGDGTRLSIL.

The CDR3 bases are TGTGCCTGGAGTGTAAATGTTGACACTGAAGCTTTCTTT. Encoded protein: CAWSVNVDTEAFF. This chain connects TRBV30 to TRBJ1-1; D not certain. CDR1 is GTSNPN, CDR2 SVGIG, per germline (reference sequence). CDR3 length equals 13 residues. V gave up 0 bases and J gave up 3 bases, with 8 bases separating them.

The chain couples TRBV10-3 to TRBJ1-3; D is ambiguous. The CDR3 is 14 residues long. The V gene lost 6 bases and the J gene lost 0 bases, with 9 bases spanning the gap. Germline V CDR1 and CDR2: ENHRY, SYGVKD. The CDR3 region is CAIRGGISGNTIYF. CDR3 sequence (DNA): TGTGCCATCAGGGGCGGAATCTCTGGAAACACCATATATTTT.

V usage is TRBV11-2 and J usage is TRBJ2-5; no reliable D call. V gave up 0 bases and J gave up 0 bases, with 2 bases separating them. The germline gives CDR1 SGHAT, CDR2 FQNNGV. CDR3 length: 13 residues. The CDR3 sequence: CASSLEHQETQYF. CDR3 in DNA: TGTGCCAGCAGCTTAGAACACCAAGAGACCCAGTACTTC. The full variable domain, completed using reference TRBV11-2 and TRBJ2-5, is EAGVAQSPRYKIIEKRQSVAFWCNPISGHATLYWYQQILGQGPKLLIQFQNNGVVDDSQLPKDRFSAERLKGVDSTLKIQPAKLEDSAVYLCASSLEHQETQYFGPGTRLLVL.

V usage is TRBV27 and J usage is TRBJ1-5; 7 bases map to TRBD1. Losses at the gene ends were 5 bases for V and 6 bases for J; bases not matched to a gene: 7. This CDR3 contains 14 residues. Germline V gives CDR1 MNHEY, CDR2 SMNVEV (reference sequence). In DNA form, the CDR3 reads TGTGCCAGCAGTCCCGACAGGGATGGTCAGCCCCAGCATTTT. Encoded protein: CASSPDRDGQPQHF.

In DNA, the CDR3 is TGTGCCAGCAGCTTAATGATGTCTAGCGGGGTTAGCAATGAGCAGTTCTTC. Translating gives CASSLMMSSGVSNEQFF. The chain links TRBV7-9 to TRBJ2-1; 9 bases fit TRBD2. The germline CDR1 and CDR2 sequences are SEHNR and FQNEAQ (reference sequence). V lost 2 bases, J lost 6 bases, and 11 bases stayed unmatched. The CDR3 consists of 17 residues.

The DNA of the CDR3 is TGTGCCAGCAGTAGGGGAGACCAAGAGACCCAGTACTTC. Residues: CASSRGDQETQYF. This sequence joins TRBV25-1 and TRBJ2-5, with D perhaps being TRBD1 or TRBD2 (5 bases each). V lost 5 bases and J 0 bases, leaving 7 bases between the germline ends. From germline, CDR1 is MGHDK and CDR2 SYGVNS. The CDR3 loop spans 13 amino acids.